A single sample gave rise to the 32 T cell receptor beta chains below, sequenced in a study of blood T cell dynamics during melanoma immunotherapy (dated by TCRdb to about 2020). Taken with the paper, the label for time point translates to: pre-treatment baseline. Library generation was performed with the immunoSEQ multiplex PCR assay. This immuneACCESS table, as held by TCRdb, lists in-frame sequences with V and J called but not all clones. Of the missing ones, under half trace to an unresolved V gene in checked studies; the others have no known cause. The table for this sample lists over 10,000 clones; approximately 84% of them were counted only once. Roughly 9% of the sample goes to the ten largest clones. Sequenced here: blood, sampled from a patient treated with checkpoint blockade. The receptors stem from a human donor with melanoma.

This chain links TRBV6-1 with TRBJ2-5; the match to TRBD2 covers 8 bases. Looked up from germline, CDR1 is MNHNS and CDR2 is SASEGT. The CDR3 runs 15 residues. After removal of 11 bases from V and 3 bases from J, the junction contained 14 bases not matched to a gene. CDR3 sequence (DNA): TGTGCCGGCCGGGGGGGCGGGGTCGGGGAAGAGACCCAGTACTTC. It translates to CAGRGGGVGEETQYF.

The V and J genes are TRBV11-2 and TRBJ2-2; a weak D match, TRBD1 (5 bases). The CDR3 has 15 residues. Germline-derived CDR1 and CDR2 are SGHAT and FQNNGV. V was clipped by 3 bases and J by 4 bases, with 12 bases between them. The CDR3 loop is CASSFLQGPTGELFF. CDR3 coding DNA: TGTGCCAGCAGCTTTTTGCAGGGCCCCACCGGGGAGCTGTTTTTT.

The V and J genes are TRBV6-5 and TRBJ1-2; D is unresolved. Germline V CDR1 and CDR2: MNHEY, SVGAGI. V shed 4 bases and J shed 0 bases, with 6 bases lying between them. This CDR3 has 13 amino acids. CDR3 bases: TGTGCCAGCAGTTTCTTGACTAACTATGGCTACACCTTC. As protein: CASSFLTNYGYTF.

The rearrangement uses TRBV30 and TRBJ1-6; D might be TRBD1 (5 bases). Per the germline V gene, CDR1 is GTSNPN and CDR2 is SVGIG (reference sequence). CDR3 length: 14 residues. Trimming pared 2 bases from V and 7 bases from J, leaving 12 bases between. DNA for the CDR3: TGTGCCTGGAGTATCTTAGGGGCCAATTCACCCCTCCACTTT. Its protein is CAWSILGANSPLHF.

The rearrangement uses TRBV19 and TRBJ2-7, with TRBD1 as a possible D gene (6 bases). Germline CDR1 is LNHDA and CDR2 is SQIVND (reference sequence). Trimming removed 5 bases at V and 2 bases at J, with 13 bases between. This CDR3 comprises 14 residues. The DNA of the CDR3 is TGTGCCAGTAGTCCCCGAGGGGGACCCTACGAGCAGTACTTC. It specifies CASSPRGGPYEQYF. The whole variable domain, remainder taken from reference TRBV19 and TRBJ2-7, is DGGITQSPKYLFRKEGQNVTLSCEQNLNHDAMYWYRQDPGQGLRLIYYSQIVNDFQKGDIAEGYSVSREKKESFPLTVTSAQKNPTAFYLCASSPRGGPYEQYFGPGTRLTVT.

This clone was detected a few times. The chain carries TRBV19 and TRBJ1-5; D ambiguous. The germline V gene has CDR1 LNHDA and CDR2 SQIVND (reference sequence). Deletions cut 9 bases from V and 0 bases from J, with 15 bases between. The CDR3 has 15 amino acids. CDR3 in amino acids: CASGSPTYSNQPQHF. CDR3 nucleotides: TGTGCCAGCGGATCGCCCACTTATAGCAATCAGCCCCAGCATTTT.

The J gene is TRBJ2-1, the V gene TRBV13, with 10 positions matching TRBD2. The CDR3 runs to 16 residues. Germline lookup yields CDR1 PRHDT and CDR2 FYEKMQ (reference sequence). V lost 4 bases and J lost 6; bases outside the gene matches: 9. CDR3: CASSSFSGLAANEQFF. The CDR3 coding sequence is TGTGCCAGCAGCTCATTTTCCGGACTAGCGGCCAATGAGCAGTTCTTC.

The V call is TRBV21-1, the J call TRBJ1-2. TRBV21-1 is assigned pseudogene status. The CDR3 contains 14 residues. CDR3 sequence: CASSKALRTYGYTF. In DNA, the CDR3 is TGTGCCAGCAGCAAAGCATTGCGGACCTATGGCTACACCTTC.

DNA of the CDR3: TGTGCCAGCAGAGACTACCTTGGGCACTACGAGCAGTACTTC. It yields the protein CASRDYLGHYEQYF. The chain links TRBV6-5 to TRBJ2-7; TRBD2 might be the D (5 bases). V was clipped by 6 bases and J by 3 bases, with 15 bases between them. Germline assignment: CDR1 MNHEY and CDR2 SVGAGI. The CDR3 runs 14 residues.

The chain combines TRBV7-8 with TRBJ1-3, with D hard to call. The CDR3 sequence is 16 residues long. Germline CDR1 reads SGHVS; CDR2 reads FQNEAQ. The V gene lost 2 bases and the J gene lost 0 bases, with 11 bases spanning the gap. The CDR3 DNA reads as TGTGCCAGCAGCTTAATGCAGTTACACTCTGGAAACACCATATATTTT. Its protein is CASSLMQLHSGNTIYF.

J is TRBJ2-7 and V is TRBV20-1; TRBD2 might be the D (5 bases). This CDR3 is 11 amino acids long. CDR1 is DFQATT and CDR2 is SNEGSKA in the germline V gene (reference sequence). CDR3 in DNA: TGCAGCGGGGTAGCATCGGTCGAGCAGTACTTC. Protein product: CSGVASVEQYF.

The rearrangement joins TRBV9 to TRBJ1-3; possibly TRBD1 for D (5 bases). Germline V lookup: CDR1 SGDLS, CDR2 YYNGEE. Trimming took 4 bases from V and 8 from J, leaving 16 bases between them. This CDR3 region has 14 residues. This CDR3 is CASSLPSSGHTIYF. CDR3 bases: TGTGCCAGCAGCCTACCCTCATCGGGACACACCATATATTTT.

The CDR3 protein is CASSLDRGGTEAFF. As DNA, the CDR3 is TGTGCCAGCAGCTTGGACAGGGGTGGCACTGAAGCTTTCTTT. The V gene is TRBV7-3, the J gene TRBJ1-1; 9 bases map to TRBD1. The V segment lost 3 bases and the J segment 4 bases; nucleotides outside the gene matches: 3. Per the germline V gene, CDR1 is SGHTA and CDR2 is FQGTGA. The CDR3 runs 14 residues.

The chain combines TRBV6-5 with TRBJ1-2; tentatively, D is TRBD1 (6 bases). This CDR3 spans 14 amino acids. Trimming pared 6 bases from V and 2 bases from J, leaving 13 bases between. Germline V CDR1 and CDR2: MNHEY, SVGAGI. The chain's CDR3 is CASRGQPTNYGYTF. The CDR3 nucleotides read TGTGCCAGCAGGGGACAACCTACGAACTATGGCTACACCTTC.

J is TRBJ2-7 and V is TRBV19, with D hard to call. V gave up 5 bases and J gave up 2 bases, with 13 bases separating them. CDR1 is LNHDA, CDR2 SQIVND, per germline (reference sequence). There are 14 residues in the CDR3. In DNA form, the CDR3 reads TGTGCCAGTAGTTCTACAGAAACCGCCTACGAGCAGTACTTC. Translating it yields CASSSTETAYEQYF. Together with reference TRBV19 and TRBJ2-7, the CDR3 gives the full variable domain: DGGITQSPKYLFRKEGQNVTLSCEQNLNHDAMYWYRQDPGQGLRLIYYSQIVNDFQKGDIAEGYSVSREKKESFPLTVTSAQKNPTAFYLCASSSTETAYEQYFGPGTRLTVT.

The chain links TRBV5-1 to TRBJ2-7; TRBD1 matches at 8 bases. This CDR3 spans 14 amino acids. From germline, CDR1 is SGHRS and CDR2 YFSETQ. J lost 5 bases, V lost 4 bases, and 8 bases had no gene match. The CDR3 is CASSVTGAGHEQYF. CDR3 sequence (DNA): TGCGCCAGCAGCGTGACAGGGGCCGGCCACGAGCAGTACTTC.

This clone showed up just once. In DNA form, the CDR3 reads TGTGCCAGCAGCTTAGCCAGGGGGTTTTCGGACACCGGGGAGCTGTTTTTT. It specifies CASSLARGFSDTGELFF. The rearrangement joins TRBV11-1 to TRBJ2-2; TRBD1 matches at 7 bases. The CDR3 is 17 amino acids. Germline trimming cut 0 bases from V and 3 bases from J; bases unmatched to any gene: 7. Germline CDR1 SGHAT, CDR2 FQDESV (reference sequence).

The CDR3 region is CASSGVSVQGQFF. CDR3 nucleotides: TGTGCCAGCAGCGGGGTGTCCGTTCAGGGGCAGTTCTTC. The chain joins TRBV11-2 to TRBJ2-1; TRBD1 is a possible D gene (5 bases). The germline gives CDR1 SGHAT, CDR2 FQNNGV. This CDR3 is 13 amino acids long. Trimming took 5 bases from V and 12 from J, leaving 17 bases between them.

This chain joins TRBV11-2 and TRBJ1-1; the D gene is possibly TRBD1 (6 bases). Germline assignment: CDR1 SGHAT and CDR2 FQNNGV. This CDR3 spans 16 amino acids. Trimming removed 3 bases at V and 4 bases at J, with 18 bases between. CDR3 sequence reads: CASSLGGRGSGTEAFF. In DNA, the CDR3 is TGTGCCAGCAGCTTGGGGGGGCGCGGTAGCGGCACTGAAGCTTTCTTT.

The rearrangement uses TRBV5-5 and TRBJ1-2, with TRBD1 matching over 10 bases. The CDR3 is 15 residues long. V gave up 0 bases and J gave up 2 bases; unmatched junction bases: 1. Per the germline V gene, CDR1 is SGHKS and CDR2 is YYEKEE (reference sequence). The chain's CDR3 is CASSLGGQGNYGYTF. The CDR3 DNA reads as TGTGCCAGCAGCTTGGGGGGACAGGGGAACTATGGCTACACCTTC.

The rearrangement links TRBV5-1 to TRBJ2-7, with 9 bases matching TRBD2. V gave up 3 bases and J gave up 6 bases; unmatched junction bases: 13. The CDR3 contains 16 residues. Germline V lookup: CDR1 SGHRS, CDR2 YFSETQ. CDR3 sequence: CASSSGLQPTSGEQYF. CDR3 nucleotide sequence: TGCGCCAGCAGCTCGGGACTACAACCGACTAGCGGCGAGCAGTACTTC.

The rearrangement uses TRBV5-6 and TRBJ2-6; D call uncertain. The germline V gene encodes CDR1 SGHDT and CDR2 YYEEEE. The CDR3 runs 14 residues. The ends were cut back, 3 bases at V and 2 bases at J, with 6 bases in the middle. The CDR3 bases are TGTGCCAGCAGCTGGGAACCTGGGGCCAACGTCCTGACTTTC. Translated: CASSWEPGANVLTF. The full variable domain, rest sourced from reference TRBV5-6 and TRBJ2-6, is DAGVTQSPTHLIKTRGQQVTLRCSPKSGHDTVSWYQQALGQGPQFIFQYYEEEERQRGNFPDRFSGHQFPNYSSELNVNALLLGDSALYLCASSWEPGANVLTFGAGSRLTVL.

This chain joins TRBV9 and TRBJ2-5, with 10 positions matching TRBD2. Trimming removed 4 bases from V and 4 bases from J; junction bases left unmatched: 4. This CDR3 is 14 amino acids long. The V gene's germline CDR1 is SGDLS and CDR2 YYNGEE. CDR3 amino acids: CASSRGLARETQYF. For the CDR3, the DNA is TGTGCCAGCAGCCGGGGACTAGCGAGAGAGACCCAGTACTTC.

The chain uses TRBV21-1 and TRBJ2-3; no check of the table's D call, TRBD2, against the DNA was made. TRBV21-1 is classified as a pseudogene. CDR3 length: 19 residues. The CDR3 here is CASSANSVQRRQQRDTQYF. In DNA form, the CDR3 reads TGTGCCAGCAGCGCCAATTCGGTACAAAGGCGGCAGCAGCGGGATACGCAGTATTTT.

The chain carries TRBV6-1 and TRBJ1-1; D possibly corresponds to TRBD1 (5 bases). The CDR3 spans 13 residues. Germline CDR1 MNHNS, CDR2 SASEGT. The V gene lost 7 bases and the J gene lost 6 bases, with 15 bases spanning the gap. CDR3 sequence (DNA): TGTGCCAGCAAACCCCTCGGGGCCGCTGAAGCTTTCTTT. This translates into CASKPLGAAEAFF.

The chain's CDR3 is CASGPGRPPYEQYF. The CDR3 nucleotides are TGTGCCAGCGGCCCGGGTCGCCCTCCCTACGAGCAGTACTTC. This chain connects TRBV7-9 to TRBJ2-7; no clear D. The V end was cut by 8 bases, the J end by 2 bases, with 16 bases between. Germline V gene sequence: CDR1 SEHNR, CDR2 FQNEAQ (reference sequence). This CDR3 spans 14 amino acids.

The CDR3 loop reads CSVAVKAGESGELFF. The DNA for the CDR3 is TGCAGCGTGGCGGTTAAAGCGGGAGAATCCGGGGAGCTGTTTTTT. The rearrangement links TRBV29-1 to TRBJ2-2; 8 nucleotides match TRBD2. V shed 6 bases, J shed 6 bases, and the junction held 12 bases outside the gene matches. This CDR3 has 15 residues. From germline, CDR1 is SQVTM and CDR2 ANQGSEA.

V gene TRBV6-5 combines with J gene TRBJ2-7, with no clear D. The V gene lost 2 bases and the J gene lost 2 bases, with 13 bases spanning the gap. CDR1 and CDR2 (germline): MNHEY, SVGAGI. The CDR3 sequence is 15 residues long. CDR3 coding DNA: TGTGCCAGCAGTTACCACCTACTGGGTACCTACGAGCAGTACTTC. This sequence encodes CASSYHLLGTYEQYF.

The chain joins TRBV19 to TRBJ2-1; D remains ambiguous. Trimming stripped 5 bases from V and 7 bases from J, with 21 bases between. This CDR3 is built from 16 residues. From germline, CDR1 is LNHDA and CDR2 SQIVND (reference sequence). CDR3 nucleotide sequence: TGTGCCAGTAGTTCTGGGTGGGCTCTACCTTATAATGAGCAGTTCTTC. It specifies CASSSGWALPYNEQFF. The full variable domain, its missing parts supplied by reference TRBV19 and TRBJ2-1, is DGGITQSPKYLFRKEGQNVTLSCEQNLNHDAMYWYRQDPGQGLRLIYYSQIVNDFQKGDIAEGYSVSREKKESFPLTVTSAQKNPTAFYLCASSSGWALPYNEQFFGPGTRLTVL.

The V call is TRBV15, the J call TRBJ2-3; no reliable D call. CDR1 is LNHNV and CDR2 is YYDKDF in the germline V gene (reference sequence). The CDR3 is made up of 13 amino acids. V was shortened by 4 bases and J by 2 bases, with 7 bases between the two germline ends. In nucleotides, the CDR3 is TGTGCCACCAGCACTGGATCCACAGATACGCAGTATTTT. Protein product: CATSTGSTDTQYF.

This rearrangement joins TRBV4-2 to TRBJ2-5; D might be TRBD2 (6 bases). Matching the DNA end better, TRBJ2-7 makes the J call doubtful. From germline, CDR1 is LGHNA and CDR2 YNFKEQ. This CDR3 spans 16 amino acids. The CDR3 reads CASSRGGREGSYEQYF. The CDR3 DNA sequence: TGTGCCAGCAGCCGGGGCGGGCGGGAAGGCTCCTACGAGCAGTACTTC.

V is TRBV5-6 and J is TRBJ1-5, with TRBD1 identical over 9 bases. The J segment lost 1 base and the V segment lost 4 bases, leaving 6 bases of the junction unmatched. From germline, CDR1 is SGHDT and CDR2 YYEEEE. The length of the CDR3 is 16 residues. CDR3 residues: CASSTLDRGSNQPQHF. CDR3 nucleotides: TGTGCCAGCAGCACATTAGACAGGGGGAGCAATCAGCCCCAGCATTTT.